The 6 T cell receptor beta chains given below trace back to one sample, sequenced in a study of T cells in Graves' hyperthyroidism and ophthalmopathy. The TCR beta CDR3 regions underwent amplification using RNA transcripts as the source. In the first-round RT-PCR of the TCR CDR3, the HTBI primer set was used. A single record per CDR3 protein comes from TCRdb applying MiXCR to the multiplex PCR reads. Seen here are around 800,000 distinct CDR3 sequences, 38% observed once, and the top ten hold 8.9%. The specimen was blood. The origin of the receptors is a man younger than 35 with Graves' hyperthyroidism.

This chain links TRBV2 with TRBJ1-2; 7 nucleotides match TRBD1. Germline V CDR1 and CDR2: SNHLY, FYNNEI. Losses at the gene ends were 6 bases for V and 4 bases for J; bases not matched to a gene: 14. The CDR3 is made up of 16 amino acids. The CDR3 DNA reads TGTGCCAGCAGGGTCGACAGGGATGGCAGGCCCTATGGCTACACCTTC. Translated: CASRVDRDGRPYGYTF.

This clonotype was seen at least ten times. The genes are TRBV19 and TRBJ1-5, with D maybe TRBD1 (6 bases). The CDR3 is 16 amino acids. The ends were cut back, 5 bases at V and 6 bases at J, with 20 bases in the middle. Looked up from germline, CDR1 is LNHDA and CDR2 is SQIVND (reference sequence). CDR3 residues: CASSHYTGLIAQPQHF. The CDR3, as DNA: TGTGCCAGTAGTCACTACACAGGGCTAATCGCTCAGCCCCAGCATTTT.

This chain joins TRBV19 and TRBJ2-7, with D possibly matching TRBD1 (5 bases). Germline-derived CDR1 and CDR2 are LNHDA and SQIVND (reference sequence). This CDR3 contains 13 residues. Deletions cut 5 bases from V and 5 bases from J, with 13 bases between. DNA for the CDR3: TGTGCCAGTAGTGTGGTCAGGGCAGACGAGCAGTACTTC. Residues: CASSVVRADEQYF.

V usage is TRBV9 and J usage is TRBJ2-5, with 12 nucleotides matching TRBD2. This CDR3 comprises 16 residues. Germline V gene sequence: CDR1 SGDLS, CDR2 YYNGEE. The junction had 6 bases not matched to a gene; V was cut back by 4 bases and J by 2 bases. The DNA for the CDR3 is TGTGCCAGCAGCTCTCGGACTAGCGGGGAACAAGAGACCCAGTACTTC. As protein: CASSSRTSGEQETQYF.

This chain joins TRBV12-3 or TRBV12-4 and TRBJ2-7; maybe TRBD1 (7 bases). The CDR3 sequence is 14 residues long. V dropped 3 bases and J dropped 5 bases, with 14 bases sitting between them. The CDR3 DNA sequence: TGTGCCAGCAGTTTTTACAGGGGACTCGACGAGCAGTACTTC. This sequence encodes CASSFYRGLDEQYF.

This clonotype was found a few times. The rearrangement joins TRBV7-9 to TRBJ1-2, with a possible D match to TRBD1 (6 bases). V gave up 2 bases and J gave up 1 base, with 11 bases separating them. Germline loops: CDR1 SEHNR, CDR2 FQNEAQ (reference sequence). CDR3 size: 15 residues. The CDR3 sequence: CASSLKGHLNYGYTF. Written as DNA, the CDR3 is TGTGCCAGCAGCTTAAAGGGACACCTTAACTATGGCTACACCTTC.